The 29 T cell receptor beta chains below were found in one sample sequenced in a study of OX40 agonist ivuxolimab in advanced cancers. Assay used: immunoSEQ multiplex PCR; TCRdb lists only in-frame clones, some missing. The table shows 60,000 to 65,000 clones, with about 91% occurring only once. The sample consisted of CD4+ or CD8+ T cells sorted from blood, taken in a trial of the OX40 agonist ivuxolimab. All receptors derive from an adult with an advanced solid tumor such as melanoma, head and neck, liver or kidney cancer.

This chain joins TRBV11-1 and TRBJ2-3; TRBD1 matches 9 bases. The V gene end was trimmed by 5 bases and the J gene end by 3 bases; junction bases not matched to a gene: 6. CDR1 and CDR2 (germline): SGHAT, FQDESV (reference sequence). This CDR3 spans 15 amino acids. CDR3 in DNA: TGTGCCAGCAGCCCTGGGACAGGGAAAACAGATACGCAGTATTTT. Translation: CASSPGTGKTDTQYF.

The chain carries TRBV7-6 and TRBJ2-1; TRBD2 agrees at 7 bases. CDR1 is SGHVS and CDR2 is FNYEAQ in the germline V gene. V gave up 6 bases and J gave up 0 bases; unmatched junction bases: 5. The CDR3 covers 15 residues. CDR3 amino acids: CASRSSGSSYNEQFF. In nucleotides, the CDR3 is TGTGCCAGCAGATCTAGCGGTAGCTCCTACAATGAGCAGTTCTTC.

The rearrangement uses TRBV6-1 and TRBJ2-7, with D unclear. Germline CDR1 is MNHNS and CDR2 is SASEGT. The V gene lost 9 bases and the J gene lost 0 bases, with 12 bases spanning the gap. The length of the CDR3 is 13 residues. In DNA, the CDR3 is TGTGCCAGTACCATTACTGGCTCCTACGAGCAGTACTTC. It codes for CASTITGSYEQYF.

The chain recombines TRBV6-5 with TRBJ2-2; 8 bases are shared with TRBD1. Unmatched junction bases numbered 4, after V lost 2 bases and J lost 5 bases. The CDR3 totals 15 residues. The V gene's germline CDR1 is MNHEY and CDR2 SVGAGI. In nucleotides, the CDR3 is TGTGCCAGCAGTTACGGGACAGGCGGGACCGGGGAGCTGTTTTTT. As protein: CASSYGTGGTGELFF.

J is TRBJ2-1 and V is TRBV4-3; the match to TRBD2 covers 8 bases. The J segment lost 6 bases and the V segment lost 1 base, leaving 8 bases of the junction unmatched. The CDR3 covers 16 residues. Germline CDR1 is LGHNA and CDR2 is YSLEER. DNA of the CDR3: TGCGCCAGCAGCCAAGGGAGCGGGAGTGTCTCCAATGAGCAGTTCTTC. Translated, it gives CASSQGSGSVSNEQFF.

This chain links TRBV6-5 with TRBJ2-2; the D is unclear. The CDR3 covers 14 residues. V lost 1 base to trimming and J lost 5 bases, with 8 bases between them. CDR1 and CDR2 from the germline V gene are MNHEY and SVGAGI. The CDR3 loop reads CASSYLQATGELFF. Here the CDR3 DNA reads TGTGCCAGCAGTTACTTACAAGCAACCGGGGAGCTGTTTTTT.

This chain joins TRBV29-1 and TRBJ2-7, with TRBD2 as a possible D gene (6 bases). The CDR3 sequence is 12 residues long. Germline V CDR1 and CDR2: SQVTM, ANQGSEA. V lost 6 bases to trimming and J lost 4 bases, with 13 bases between them. In DNA form, the CDR3 reads TGCAGCGTGCAGCACCGGGAGTACGAGCAGTACTTC. Protein: CSVQHREYEQYF.

J is TRBJ2-2 and V is TRBV9, with 10 bases matching TRBD2. The V gene's germline CDR1 is SGDLS and CDR2 YYNGEE. This CDR3 spans 16 amino acids. Germline trimming cut 0 bases from V and 6 bases from J; bases unmatched to any gene: 5. The CDR3 protein is CASSVGQAGGPGELFF. The CDR3 bases are TGTGCCAGCAGCGTAGGGCAAGCGGGAGGGCCCGGGGAGCTGTTTTTT.

The V and J genes are TRBV19 and TRBJ1-5, with 10 nucleotides matching TRBD1. Germline loops: CDR1 LNHDA, CDR2 SQIVND (reference sequence). Unmatched junction bases numbered 6, after V lost 4 bases and J lost 6 bases. CDR3 length: 15 residues. The CDR3 here is CASSKDRGTGQPQHF. The CDR3 DNA is TGTGCCAGTAGTAAGGACAGGGGGACCGGTCAGCCCCAGCATTTT.

This chain links TRBV28 with TRBJ2-1, with D perhaps matching TRBD1 (6 bases). Germline V gene lookup returns CDR1 MDHEN and CDR2 SYDVKM. The CDR3 contains 17 residues. Between the trimmed V and J ends, which lost 4 bases and 3 bases, there was a span of 19 bases. The CDR3 DNA reads TGTGCCAGCAGTTCGCCGGACAGTGTTTACCTCTACAATGAGCAGTTCTTC. It translates to CASSSPDSVYLYNEQFF.

This clone was picked up one time. DNA for the CDR3: TGCGCCAGTAAGGACGGAGATTCCTACGAGCAGTACTTC. This sequence encodes CASKDGDSYEQYF. The rearrangement links TRBV4-1 to TRBJ2-7; D gene unclear. CDR1 and CDR2 from the germline V gene are MGHRA and YSYEKL. V was trimmed by 9 bases and J by 1 base, leaving 13 bases between them. The CDR3 is 13 residues long.

Concerning this clone itself: The germline gene is not matched at one end of the junction; a read error may be the cause. The chain has TRBV6-5 and TRBJ2-1; 11 nucleotides agree with TRBD2. CDR1 MNHEY and CDR2 SVGAGI come from the germline V gene. This CDR3 comprises 15 residues. The CDR3 DNA reads as TGTGCCAGCAGTGACTCACTAGCGGGAGACAATGAGCAGTTCTTC. Encoded protein: CASSDSLAGDNEQFF.

The genes are TRBV6-1 and TRBJ2-7; TRBD2 matches 7 bases. CDR1 and CDR2 (germline): MNHNS, SASEGT. The CDR3 length is 17 residues. V lost 6 bases and J lost 2; bases outside the gene matches: 16. CDR3 in DNA: TGTGCCAGCAGCGAACTAGCGACCACCTCAAGGGCCTACGAGCAGTACTTC. Amino acids: CASSELATTSRAYEQYF.

The V and J genes are TRBV9 and TRBJ2-7; no clear D. CDR3 length: 14 residues. With 1 base removed from V and 5 bases from J, the gap between germline ends came to 13 bases. In germline, CDR1 is SGDLS, CDR2 YYNGEE. CDR3 region: CASSVQSGGHEQYF. CDR3 in DNA: TGTGCCAGCAGCGTACAGTCAGGTGGCCACGAGCAGTACTTC.

The chain uses TRBV5-1 and TRBJ2-7, with D possibly matching TRBD2 (6 bases). CDR1 is SGHRS, CDR2 YFSETQ, per germline. The V end was cut by 4 bases, the J end by 2 bases, with 16 bases between. This CDR3 is built from 15 residues. As DNA, the CDR3 is TGCGCCAGCAGCATGGAGGTGGGGGAGGCCTACGAGCAGTACTTC. This translates into CASSMEVGEAYEQYF.

The chain employs TRBV25-1 and TRBJ1-4; TRBD1 matches 7 bases. Germline V gene lookup returns CDR1 MGHDK and CDR2 SYGVNS. CDR3 length: 14 amino acids. V trimming: 5 bases; J trimming: 5 bases; junction bases outside the gene matches: 5. The CDR3 is CASSLTGSNEKLFF. CDR3 nucleotide sequence: TGTGCCAGCAGTCTGACAGGGTCAAATGAAAAACTGTTTTTT.

The chain has TRBV5-6 and TRBJ2-7; D may correspond to TRBD1 or TRBD2 (5 bases each). This CDR3 is 15 amino acids long. Germline V gene data show CDR1 as SGHDT and CDR2 as YYEEEE. V was shortened by 4 bases and J by 2 bases, with 16 bases between the two germline ends. CDR3 sequence (DNA): TGTGCCAGCAGCATAACGGTCGGGGCCGCCTACGAGCAGTACTTC. Translating gives CASSITVGAAYEQYF.

The V gene is TRBV6-5, the J gene TRBJ2-7, with D maybe TRBD2 (6 bases). V lost 0 bases, J lost 5 bases, and 11 bases lay in between. Germline-derived CDR1 and CDR2 are MNHEY and SVGAGI. The CDR3 length is 14 residues. Written as DNA, the CDR3 is TGTGCCAGCAGTTACTCTCCGGGAGCGGACGAGCAGTACTTC. Translation gives CASSYSPGADEQYF.

The chain links TRBV4-3 to TRBJ2-5; possible D gene TRBD2, 5 bases. With the DNA end fitting TRBJ2-7 better, the J assignment may be wrong. The germline gives CDR1 LGHNA, CDR2 YSLEER. There are 15 residues in the CDR3. CDR3 region: CASSQDHGLSYEQYF. In DNA form, the CDR3 reads TGCGCCAGCAGCCAAGATCATGGACTCAGTTACGAGCAGTACTTC.

This clone has only one observation. The chain links TRBV19 to TRBJ2-1; 7 positions agree with TRBD1. Germline values: CDR1 LNHDA, CDR2 SQIVND (reference sequence). This CDR3 is 14 amino acids long. V trimming: 5 bases; J trimming: 4 bases; junction bases outside the gene matches: 5. DNA for the CDR3: TGTGCCAGTAGTCCCGGGACAGTGTACAATGAGCAGTTCTTC. Protein: CASSPGTVYNEQFF. The full variable domain, rest sourced from reference TRBV19 and TRBJ2-1, is DGGITQSPKYLFRKEGQNVTLSCEQNLNHDAMYWYRQDPGQGLRLIYYSQIVNDFQKGDIAEGYSVSREKKESFPLTVTSAQKNPTAFYLCASSPGTVYNEQFFGPGTRLTVL.

V and J are TRBV27 and TRBJ1-5; 7 nucleotides match TRBD1. This CDR3 spans 14 amino acids. V lost 5 bases and J lost 4; bases outside the gene matches: 5. Germline V gives CDR1 MNHEY, CDR2 SMNVEV (reference sequence). In nucleotides, the CDR3 is TGTGCCAGCAGTCCGTCACAGGGGAATCAGCCCCAGCATTTT. Translation: CASSPSQGNQPQHF.

The rearrangement joins TRBV5-1 to TRBJ2-2; possibly TRBD2 for D (5 bases). Trimming took off 0 bases at V and 2 bases at J, with 11 bases between the two ends. Germline CDR1 and CDR2: SGHRS and YFSETQ. There are 16 residues in the CDR3. CDR3 loop: CASSLVGGQNTGELFF. DNA of the CDR3: TGCGCCAGCAGCTTGGTCGGCGGGCAAAACACCGGGGAGCTGTTTTTT.

The CDR3 sequence: CASSEDSGPNYEQYF. DNA for the CDR3: TGTGCCAGCAGTGAAGATTCAGGGCCGAACTACGAGCAGTACTTC. This chain joins TRBV2 and TRBJ2-7; weak D call: TRBD1 (5 bases). The CDR3 extends over 15 amino acids. Germline CDR1 and CDR2: SNHLY and FYNNEI. Trimming took off 1 base at V and 3 bases at J, with 13 bases between the two ends.

The gene calls are TRBV6-1 and TRBJ1-2; D gene unclear. This CDR3 region has 12 residues. Trimming pared 2 bases from V and 7 bases from J, leaving 8 bases between. CDR1 MNHNS and CDR2 SASEGT come from the germline V gene. The CDR3 region has the DNA TGTGCCAGCAGTGAATGGGTTCGTGGCTACACCTTC. Its translation is CASSEWVRGYTF.

The chain uses TRBV27 and TRBJ1-2; tentatively, D is TRBD1 (5 bases). Germline loops: CDR1 MNHEY, CDR2 SMNVEV (reference sequence). CDR3 length equals 14 residues. Trimming pared 8 bases from V and 3 bases from J, leaving 16 bases between. The DNA for the CDR3 is TGTGCCAGCGGACCGCAGACAGTGCACTATGGCTACACCTTC. Protein product: CASGPQTVHYGYTF.

V is TRBV7-9 and J is TRBJ2-2, with D maybe TRBD1 (5 bases). This CDR3 comprises 16 residues. Germline assignment: CDR1 SEHNR and CDR2 FQNEAQ (reference sequence). The germline V and J ends were trimmed by 5 bases and 1 base, with 14 bases remaining between them. CDR3 sequence reads: CASSPQWGENTGELFF. CDR3 sequence (DNA): TGTGCCAGCAGCCCGCAATGGGGCGAGAACACCGGGGAGCTGTTTTTT. The entire variable domain, with the rest obtained from reference TRBV7-9 and TRBJ2-2, is as follows: DTGVSQNPRHKITKRGQNVTFRCDPISEHNRLYWYRQTLGQGPEFLTYFQNEAQLEKSRLLSDRFSAERPKGSFSTLEIQRTEQGDSAMYLCASSPQWGENTGELFFGEGSRLTVL.

This sequence joins TRBV9 and TRBJ2-7; D perhaps matches TRBD2 (6 bases). V dropped 4 bases and J dropped 7 bases, with 24 bases sitting between them. The CDR3 loop spans 16 amino acids. The germline CDR1 and CDR2 sequences are SGDLS and YYNGEE. The CDR3, as DNA: TGTGCCAGCAGCCGAGTGGAGGGAGCCGATCGGAAGGAGCAGTACTTC. This encodes CASSRVEGADRKEQYF.

CDR3 amino acids: CASSYPGSETQYF. CDR3 coding DNA: TGTGCCAGCAGTTACCCAGGGTCGGAGACCCAGTACTTC. This chain joins TRBV6-5 and TRBJ2-5; perhaps TRBD1 as D (5 bases). The germline gives CDR1 MNHEY, CDR2 SVGAGI. The germline V and J ends were trimmed by 2 bases and 5 bases, with 9 bases remaining between them. There are 13 residues in the CDR3.

The chain joins TRBV19 to TRBJ1-2; no clear D gene. V lost 6 bases and J lost 3, with 26 bases in between. This CDR3 comprises 18 residues. Germline V gene lookup returns CDR1 LNHDA and CDR2 SQIVND (reference sequence). The CDR3 reads CASSRPGSPTARDYGYTF. DNA for the CDR3: TGTGCCAGTAGCCGCCCCGGGAGTCCAACGGCTAGGGACTATGGCTACACCTTC.